The 25 T cell receptor beta chains given below trace back to one sample, sequenced in a study of identical twins (dated by TCRdb to 2016 to 2017). Library construction relied on 5' RACE. Instrument used: Illumina HiSeq 2000. TCRdb itself trimmed the public reads at Q25 with fastp, ran MiXCR and retained productive beta chains. When rows share a CDR3 protein, they turn into one entry using the most common DNA and genes. The sample table shows 300,000 or so distinct CDR3 sequences, and 7.5% to 9.5% are seen once. The top ten hold roughly 6.4% of the sample. The sample was also reused in another study, on yellow fever vaccine responses in identical twins.

Material for sequencing was CD8+ T cells sorted from blood. The receptor source for this set is a young woman in good health.

This clonotype was detected a few times. The chain employs TRBV7-9 and TRBJ2-5; TRBD2 matches at 9 bases. Germline loops: CDR1 SEHNR, CDR2 FQNEAQ (reference sequence). This CDR3 comprises 16 residues. The V segment lost 1 base and the J segment 0 bases; nucleotides outside the gene matches: 3. The CDR3 sequence is CASSLVVAGDQETQYF. CDR3 DNA: TGTGCCAGCAGCTTAGTTGTAGCGGGGGACCAAGAGACCCAGTACTTC.

This clonotype was found many times. This chain links TRBV30 with TRBJ1-1; a weak D match, TRBD1 (5 bases). The CDR3 has 13 amino acids. Germline lookup yields CDR1 GTSNPN and CDR2 SVGIG (reference sequence). V shed 4 bases and J shed 1 base, with 10 bases lying between them. CDR3: CAWTVTENTEAFF. For the CDR3, the DNA is TGTGCCTGGACAGTGACAGAGAACACTGAAGCTTTCTTT.

This chain connects TRBV29-1 to TRBJ2-1; 7 nucleotides line up with TRBD1. The CDR3 covers 12 residues. V lost 5 bases, J lost 8 bases, and 6 bases stayed unmatched. CDR1 and CDR2 from the germline V gene are SQVTM and ANQGSEA. The CDR3 DNA follows: TGCAGCGTTCCCCGGACAGGCTATGAGCAGTTCTTC. Encoded protein: CSVPRTGYEQFF.

This clonotype was seen ten or more times. The chain couples TRBV10-2 to TRBJ2-2, with D perhaps TRBD2 (5 bases). Looked up from germline, CDR1 is WSHSY and CDR2 is SAAADI. This CDR3 spans 15 amino acids. V gave up 7 bases and J gave up 6 bases, with 18 bases separating them. CDR3 DNA sequence: TGCGCCAGCACCTCGTTGAGCGGAACTTCCGGGGAGCTGTTTTTT. It is translated as CASTSLSGTSGELFF.

This clonotype has ten or more counts. The J gene is TRBJ2-7, the V gene TRBV5-1, with 12 positions matching TRBD1. J gave up 5 bases and V 3 bases, and 3 bases lay outside the gene matches. The germline V gene encodes CDR1 SGHRS and CDR2 YFSETQ. There are 14 residues in the CDR3. The CDR3 reads CASSWGQGANEQYF. In DNA, the CDR3 is TGCGCCAGCAGCTGGGGACAGGGGGCTAACGAGCAGTACTTC.

The chain uses TRBV20-1 and TRBJ1-1, with D unresolved. Trimming cost V 0 bases and J 1 base, with 3 bases left between them. CDR1 is DFQATT, CDR2 SNEGSKA, per germline (reference sequence). The CDR3 extends over 12 amino acids. CDR3 in DNA: TGCAGTGCTAGAGATAGGAACACTGAAGCTTTCTTT. It yields the protein CSARDRNTEAFF.

This clonotype was seen a few times. This chain joins TRBV6-2 or TRBV6-3 and TRBJ1-6, with TRBD1 matching 7 bases. V lost 6 bases to trimming and J lost 5 bases; unmatched junction nucleotides: 7. This CDR3 comprises 15 residues. In germline, CDR1 is MNHEY, CDR2 SVGEGT. CDR3 sequence (DNA): TGTGCCAGCAGAACAGGGGAAGCGGATAATTCACCCCTCCACTTT. Translating gives CASRTGEADNSPLHF.

This chain joins TRBV20-1 and TRBJ2-5; 11 bases line up with TRBD2. The germline gives CDR1 DFQATT, CDR2 SNEGSKA (reference sequence). The V gene end was trimmed by 6 bases and the J gene end by 2 bases; junction bases not matched to a gene: 14. The CDR3 is made up of 17 amino acids. In nucleotides, the CDR3 is TGCAGTGCCCTAAAACGGACTAGCGGGTTACCTCAAGAGACCCAGTACTTC. Translation: CSALKRTSGLPQETQYF.

This clonotype is deemed medium-sized. The chain carries TRBV24-1 and TRBJ2-3; D might be TRBD1 (5 bases). V shed 1 base and J shed 3 bases, with 10 bases lying between them. CDR3 length: 15 amino acids. The germline gives CDR1 KGHDR, CDR2 SFDVKD. This chain's CDR3 is CATSDLSTDTDTQYF. In DNA, the CDR3 is TGTGCCACCAGTGATTTATCGACAGATACAGATACGCAGTATTTT.

This clonotype was seen only a few times. V gene TRBV20-1 combines with J gene TRBJ2-7; TRBD2 agrees at 7 bases. Per the germline V gene, CDR1 is DFQATT and CDR2 is SNEGSKA (reference sequence). Losses at the gene ends were 4 bases for V and 2 bases for J; bases not matched to a gene: 8. There are 14 residues in the CDR3. The CDR3 bases are TGCAGTGCTACCGTGGCGGGGGAAACCTACGAGCAGTACTTC. It translates to CSATVAGETYEQYF.

This clonotype showed up many times. This sequence joins TRBV27 and TRBJ2-1, with TRBD2 matching 10 bases. The germline gives CDR1 MNHEY, CDR2 SMNVEV (reference sequence). J gave up 6 bases and V 7 bases, and 6 bases lay outside the gene matches. The CDR3 consists of 14 residues. CDR3 nucleotides: TGTGCCAGCAAACGGAGCGGGAGGGCCAATGAGCAGTTCTTC. Its protein is CASKRSGRANEQFF.

In its sample, this clonotype was seen a few times. The V and J genes are TRBV10-3 and TRBJ1-6; D is unresolved. Germline CDR1 and CDR2: ENHRY and SYGVKD. The CDR3 spans 14 residues. Trimming removed 7 bases at V and 10 bases at J, with 17 bases between. The CDR3: CAITSGRRLSPLHF. The CDR3 DNA reads TGTGCCATCACCTCCGGCAGGCGGTTATCACCCCTCCACTTT.

This clonotype was picked up many times. CDR3 region: CATSDRDNSYEQYF. In nucleotides, the CDR3 is TGTGCCACCAGTGACCGGGACAACTCCTACGAGCAGTACTTC. The gene calls are TRBV24-1 and TRBJ2-7; possible D gene TRBD1, 6 bases. With 4 bases removed from V and 0 bases from J, the gap between germline ends came to 9 bases. CDR3 length: 14 amino acids. Germline-derived CDR1 and CDR2 are KGHDR and SFDVKD.

The chain recombines TRBV6-5 with TRBJ1-2; D call uncertain. Trimming cost V 0 bases and J 0 bases, with 11 bases left between them. Germline values: CDR1 MNHEY, CDR2 SVGAGI. The length of the CDR3 is 16 residues. The CDR3 spells CASSYSTAGPNYGYTF. The CDR3 bases are TGTGCCAGCAGTTACTCGACCGCAGGACCTAACTATGGCTACACCTTC.

This clonotype appeared many times. The chain joins TRBV7-9 to TRBJ2-5; D unresolved. The CDR3 spans 16 residues. Trimming removed 5 bases from V and 4 bases from J, with 20 bases in between. Germline loops: CDR1 SEHNR, CDR2 FQNEAQ (reference sequence). Here the CDR3 reads CASSDRADISPETQYF. The CDR3 coding sequence is TGTGCCAGCAGCGACCGGGCCGACATTTCACCAGAGACCCAGTACTTC.

V and J are TRBV20-1 and TRBJ1-3, with D possibly TRBD1 on 5 matching bases. Germline CDR1 reads DFQATT; CDR2 reads SNEGSKA (reference sequence). CDR3 size: 15 residues. V lost 1 base to trimming and J lost 0 bases, with 10 bases between them. The CDR3 DNA is TGCAGTGCTAGAGGCCCAGGGACCTCTGGAAACACCATATATTTT. Translated: CSARGPGTSGNTIYF.

This clonotype was recorded many times. The genes are TRBV10-3 and TRBJ1-4, with a tentative D call TRBD1 (5 bases). The germline CDR1 and CDR2 sequences are ENHRY and SYGVKD. Trimming left V 0 bases short and J 3 bases short, with 14 bases between. The CDR3 loop spans 17 amino acids. The CDR3 nucleotides read TGTGCCATCAGTGAGTCTGTACAGGTACCAGCTAATGAAAAACTGTTTTTT. Translation: CAISESVQVPANEKLFF.

This clonotype was picked up a small number of times. This chain joins TRBV10-3 and TRBJ2-2; TRBD1 matches 10 bases. In germline, CDR1 is ENHRY, CDR2 SYGVKD. The CDR3 is 16 amino acids. V was clipped by 2 bases and J by 5 bases; unmatched bases: 5. The CDR3 sequence: CAISEPGTGETGELFF. The CDR3 bases are TGTGCCATCAGTGAGCCCGGGACAGGGGAAACCGGGGAGCTGTTTTTT.

This chain links TRBV4-2 with TRBJ2-1, with D possibly being TRBD1 (5 bases). With 10 bases removed from V and 2 bases from J, the gap between germline ends came to 15 bases. This CDR3 spans 14 amino acids. Per the germline V gene, CDR1 is LGHNA and CDR2 is YNFKEQ. In DNA, the CDR3 is TGTGCCACCATGGGGCTGGGGCCCTACAATGAGCAGTTCTTC. Its protein is CATMGLGPYNEQFF.

This sequence joins TRBV11-2 and TRBJ2-1; no definite D call. Trimming stripped 0 bases from V and 4 bases from J, with 7 bases between. This CDR3 is built from 14 residues. Germline CDR1 and CDR2: SGHAT and FQNNGV. DNA for the CDR3: TGTGCCAGCAGCTTAGATCCCGAATACAATGAGCAGTTCTTC. It yields the protein CASSLDPEYNEQFF.

The chain links TRBV6-5 to TRBJ2-5, with 7 bases matching TRBD2. The CDR3 contains 16 residues. Germline V gene sequence: CDR1 MNHEY, CDR2 SVGAGI. V lost 2 bases, J lost 9 bases, and 15 bases stayed unmatched. The CDR3 region has the DNA TGTGCCAGCAGTTACGAGGGGAGCATTTTGGGAGGGGCCCAGTACTTC. Its translation is CASSYEGSILGGAQYF.

This clonotype was counted between two and nine times. J is TRBJ2-5 and V is TRBV7-9, with TRBD2 identical over 8 bases. The germline CDR1 and CDR2 sequences are SEHNR and FQNEAQ (reference sequence). The ends lost 5 bases at V and 4 bases at J; junction bases unmatched: 12. The CDR3 extends over 16 amino acids. The CDR3 is CASSPREGMLLETQYF. The CDR3 DNA follows: TGTGCCAGCAGCCCCCGGGAGGGTATGCTTTTAGAGACCCAGTACTTC.

This clonotype was recorded many times. This sequence joins TRBV11-2 and TRBJ2-7; D remains ambiguous. Germline V gene lookup returns CDR1 SGHAT and CDR2 FQNNGV. Trimming took 0 bases from V and 3 from J, leaving 6 bases between them. The CDR3 is made up of 13 amino acids. The CDR3 reads CASSLERGYEQYF. The DNA of the CDR3 is TGTGCCAGCAGCTTAGAAAGAGGCTACGAGCAGTACTTC.

This clonotype was observed a few times. This chain links TRBV29-1 with TRBJ2-7; 10 bases fit TRBD2. J was trimmed by 4 bases and V by 3 bases; bases with no gene match: 3. Germline assignment: CDR1 SQVTM and CDR2 ANQGSEA. The CDR3 is made up of 13 amino acids. The CDR3 DNA is TGCAGCGTTGAGGCTAGCGGGAGTTACGAGCAGTACTTC. Protein sequence: CSVEASGSYEQYF.

V and J are TRBV7-9 and TRBJ2-5; 7 nucleotides align to TRBD1. Per germline, CDR1 SEHNR and CDR2 FQNEAQ (reference sequence). There are 15 residues in the CDR3. The V segment lost 1 base and the J segment 5 bases; nucleotides outside the gene matches: 7. The chain's CDR3 is CASSLGDSRGETQYF. DNA for the CDR3: TGTGCCAGCAGCTTAGGGGACAGTAGAGGGGAGACCCAGTACTTC.